One sample yielded the 31 T cell receptor beta chains listed below, sequenced in a study of cytomegalovirus exposure and HLA in healthy donors. A multiplex PCR was run with 60 Vbeta primers and 13 Jbeta primers. The method was immunoSEQ multiplex PCR; TCRdb's version includes in-frame clones alone and lacks a portion of them. Of fewer than 80,000 clones in the sample, about 81% were seen once. Sequencing was done on a sample of PBMCs. Receptor source: a woman in her twenties or thirties in good health and CMV-seronegative.

The J gene is TRBJ1-2, the V gene TRBV7-9; D possibly corresponds to TRBD1 (6 bases). In germline, CDR1 is SEHNR, CDR2 FQNEAQ (reference sequence). The CDR3 length is 14 residues. Between the trimmed V and J ends, which lost 2 bases and 8 bases, there was a span of 15 bases. CDR3: CASSLWDTEEGYTF. DNA for the CDR3: TGTGCCAGCAGCTTATGGGACACGGAGGAGGGCTACACCTTC. The full variable domain, with the rest looked up from reference TRBV7-9 and TRBJ1-2, is DTGVSQNPRHKITKRGQNVTFRCDPISEHNRLYWYRQTLGQGPEFLTYFQNEAQLEKSRLLSDRFSAERPKGSFSTLEIQRTEQGDSAMYLCASSLWDTEEGYTFGSGTRLTVV.

The rearrangement joins TRBV20-1 to TRBJ1-1; D is perhaps TRBD1 (5 bases). The CDR3 totals 10 residues. V gave up 7 bases and J gave up 4 bases, with 7 bases separating them. Germline assignment: CDR1 DFQATT and CDR2 SNEGSKA (reference sequence). CDR3 amino acids: CSVRGTEAFF. CDR3 DNA sequence: TGCAGTGTAAGGGGCACTGAAGCTTTCTTT.

This clone was counted a few times. V is TRBV6-1 and J is TRBJ2-2; a weak D match, TRBD1 (6 bases). Trimming took off 8 bases at V and 1 base at J, with 14 bases between the two ends. Germline V gene data show CDR1 as MNHNS and CDR2 as SASEGT. The CDR3 totals 15 residues. DNA for the CDR3: TGTGCCAGCCCTTATGCGGACAGGAACACCGGGGAGCTGTTTTTT. Its protein is CASPYADRNTGELFF.

This clone was counted only a few times. The V call is TRBV19, the J call TRBJ1-2; D remains ambiguous. The CDR3 is 14 residues long. The germline V gene has CDR1 LNHDA and CDR2 SQIVND (reference sequence). CDR3 coding DNA: TGTGCTAGTTTCAAAGAGAAGGCGGCATACGGCTACACCTTC. The encoded protein is CASFKEKAAYGYTF.

The chain is built from TRBV14 and TRBJ2-7; D is perhaps TRBD1 (6 bases). CDR1 and CDR2 from the germline V gene are SGHDN and FVKESK. This CDR3 contains 14 residues. Trimming took 4 bases from V and 0 from J, leaving 10 bases between them. CDR3 DNA: TGTGCCAGCAGCCGACGGGACACCTCCTACGAGCAGTACTTC. Its protein product is CASSRRDTSYEQYF.

The chain couples TRBV6-6 to TRBJ1-2; 8 bases are shared with TRBD1. The V gene's germline CDR1 is MNHNY and CDR2 SVGAGI (reference sequence). CDR3 length: 16 residues. V was clipped by 5 bases and J by 7 bases; unmatched bases: 15. The CDR3 protein is CASSPTLLTGGAGYTF. The CDR3 nucleotides read TGTGCCAGCAGTCCGACCCTTCTCACAGGGGGGGCTGGCTACACCTTC.

The genes are TRBV7-2 and TRBJ1-5, with D unclear. Germline V gene sequence: CDR1 SGHTA, CDR2 FQGNSA. V lost 2 bases and J 2 bases, leaving 13 bases between the germline ends. This CDR3 comprises 16 residues. Written as DNA, the CDR3 is TGTGCCAGCAGCTTAAGGGAGCCTGGTGGCAATCAGCCCCAGCATTTT. This codes for CASSLREPGGNQPQHF. The full variable domain, with the rest looked up from reference TRBV7-2 and TRBJ1-5, is GAGVSQSPSNKVTEKGKDVELRCDPISGHTALYWYRQSLGQGLEFLIYFQGNSAPDKSGLPSDRFSAERTGGSVSTLTIQRTQQEDSAVYLCASSLREPGGNQPQHFGDGTRLSIL.

This clone has a handful of counts. This sequence joins TRBV7-9 and TRBJ2-3; 10 nucleotides match TRBD2. CDR1 and CDR2 from the germline V gene are SEHNR and FQNEAQ (reference sequence). Losses at the gene ends were 3 bases for V and 0 bases for J; bases not matched to a gene: 3. This CDR3 is 16 amino acids long. CDR3 protein: CASSFPTSGSTDTQYF. The CDR3 bases are TGTGCCAGCAGCTTCCCGACTAGCGGGAGCACAGATACGCAGTATTTT.

This chain connects TRBV7-9 to TRBJ2-1, with D tentatively TRBD2 (6 bases). Germline CDR1 is SEHNR and CDR2 is FQNEAQ (reference sequence). The CDR3 is 16 amino acids. Trimming removed 5 bases from V and 6 bases from J, with 20 bases in between. In DNA, the CDR3 is TGTGCCAGCAGCCACATCCAGGAGGGGCTAGTCAATGAGCAGTTCTTC. Translating it yields CASSHIQEGLVNEQFF.

The chain recombines TRBV7-2 with TRBJ2-7; the match to TRBD2 covers 9 bases. CDR1 SGHTA and CDR2 FQGNSA come from the germline V gene. V lost 5 bases and J lost 2; bases outside the gene matches: 4. The CDR3 has 14 residues. CDR3: CASSQGLAPYEQYF. DNA for the CDR3: TGTGCCAGCAGCCAGGGACTAGCTCCCTACGAGCAGTACTTC.

The chain links TRBV5-1 to TRBJ1-5, with a possible D match to TRBD1 (5 bases). The CDR3 consists of 15 residues. V was trimmed by 0 bases and J by 5 bases, leaving 12 bases between them. Germline V CDR1 and CDR2: SGHRS, YFSETQ. CDR3 sequence: CASSLVGREDQPQHF. The CDR3 DNA follows: TGCGCCAGCAGCTTGGTTGGCAGGGAAGATCAGCCCCAGCATTTT. Supplemented by reference TRBV5-1 and TRBJ1-5, the full variable domain reads KAGVTQTPRYLIKTRGQQVTLSCSPISGHRSVSWYQQTPGQGLQFLFEYFSETQRNKGNFPGRFSGRQFSNSRSEMNVSTLELGDSALYLCASSLVGREDQPQHFGDGTRLSIL.

J is TRBJ2-3 and V is TRBV5-1, with D perhaps matching TRBD1 (5 bases). With 1 base removed from V and 2 bases from J, the gap between germline ends came to 8 bases. CDR3 length: 14 residues. Germline V gene lookup returns CDR1 SGHRS and CDR2 YFSETQ. The CDR3 DNA follows: TGCGCCAGCAGCTTGACAGGAAACACAGATACGCAGTATTTT. This translates into CASSLTGNTDTQYF.

There are a few counts of this clone. The chain recombines TRBV18 with TRBJ2-1, with D hard to call. V was trimmed by 1 base and J by 10 bases, leaving 8 bases between them. The CDR3 is made up of 12 amino acids. Germline-derived CDR1 and CDR2 are KGHSH and LQKENI. The CDR3 reads CASSPQEWEQFF. The CDR3, as DNA: TGTGCCAGCTCACCACAAGAGTGGGAGCAGTTCTTC.

The gene calls are TRBV6-1 and TRBJ1-1; 8 positions agree with TRBD1. Germline CDR1 MNHNS, CDR2 SASEGT. The CDR3 sequence is 17 residues long. V shed 3 bases, J shed 0 bases, and the junction held 9 bases outside the gene matches. The CDR3 DNA reads TGTGCCAGCAGTGATGGGTCAGGGGGCAGAATGAACACTGAAGCTTTCTTT. The encoded protein is CASSDGSGGRMNTEAFF.

This chain joins TRBV4-1 and TRBJ2-1; 11 positions agree with TRBD2. This CDR3 spans 16 amino acids. The germline V gene encodes CDR1 MGHRA and CDR2 YSYEKL. The V segment lost 0 bases and the J segment 7 bases; nucleotides outside the gene matches: 5. CDR3 region: CASSQDRLAGGNEQFF. The CDR3 coding sequence is TGCGCCAGCAGCCAAGACAGGCTAGCGGGAGGTAATGAGCAGTTCTTC.

The chain recombines TRBV7-9 with TRBJ2-7, with 8 positions matching TRBD1. The V segment lost 6 bases and the J segment 0 bases; nucleotides outside the gene matches: 7. Germline V gene lookup returns CDR1 SEHNR and CDR2 FQNEAQ (reference sequence). The CDR3 covers 15 residues. The CDR3 sequence is CASSSDRGSSYEQYF. As DNA, the CDR3 is TGTGCCAGCAGTAGTGACAGGGGATCCTCCTACGAGCAGTACTTC.

The rearrangement links TRBV27 to TRBJ2-7; tentative D call: TRBD2 (6 bases). Trimming stripped 10 bases from V and 1 base from J, with 8 bases between. This CDR3 comprises 11 residues. Germline V gives CDR1 MNHEY, CDR2 SMNVEV (reference sequence). The CDR3 DNA follows: TGTGCCACAAGCGGGTCCTACGAGCAGTACTTC. Protein product: CATSGSYEQYF.

This rearrangement joins TRBV2 to TRBJ1-5, with 9 bases lining up with TRBD1. V was pared by 6 bases and J by 3 bases, with 9 bases of the junction left unmatched. The CDR3 extends over 16 amino acids. Germline V gene sequence: CDR1 SNHLY, CDR2 FYNNEI. The CDR3 loop reads CASSDMGTGPNQPQHF. The CDR3 coding sequence is TGTGCCAGCAGCGACATGGGGACAGGGCCCAATCAGCCCCAGCATTTT.

The J gene is TRBJ2-1, the V gene TRBV29-1; D is unclear. This CDR3 is 11 amino acids long. Between the trimmed V and J ends, which lost 1 base and 7 bases, there was a span of 5 bases. Per the germline V gene, CDR1 is SQVTM and CDR2 is ANQGSEA. CDR3 sequence reads: CSVEVGNEQFF. The CDR3 DNA reads as TGCAGCGTTGAAGTCGGGAATGAGCAGTTCTTC.

The chain employs TRBV19 and TRBJ1-5; 7 nucleotides agree with TRBD1. Germline-derived CDR1 and CDR2 are LNHDA and SQIVND (reference sequence). The CDR3 totals 18 residues. Unmatched junction bases numbered 14, after V lost 6 bases and J lost 0 bases. The CDR3: CASRINRDSPGSNQPQHF. The CDR3 DNA reads as TGTGCCAGTAGGATCAACCGGGACAGCCCCGGTAGCAATCAGCCCCAGCATTTT. Full variable domain (rest looked up from reference TRBV19 and TRBJ1-5): DGGITQSPKYLFRKEGQNVTLSCEQNLNHDAMYWYRQDPGQGLRLIYYSQIVNDFQKGDIAEGYSVSREKKESFPLTVTSAQKNPTAFYLCASRINRDSPGSNQPQHFGDGTRLSIL.

This chain links TRBV7-2 with TRBJ2-5; 7 bases agree with TRBD2. Germline loops: CDR1 SGHTA, CDR2 FQGNSA. V trimming: 2 bases; J trimming: 2 bases; junction bases outside the gene matches: 8. This CDR3 region has 16 residues. CDR3 region: CASSLRSGGGQETQYF. The DNA of the CDR3 is TGTGCCAGCAGCTTAAGGTCGGGAGGAGGGCAAGAGACCCAGTACTTC.

The chain is built from TRBV5-1 and TRBJ2-3; 9 nucleotides align to TRBD2. From germline, CDR1 is SGHRS and CDR2 YFSETQ. The CDR3 sequence is 15 residues long. The V segment lost 1 base and the J segment 6 bases; nucleotides outside the gene matches: 6. Here the CDR3 reads CASSLFAGGPDTQYF. Written as DNA, the CDR3 is TGCGCCAGCAGCTTGTTTGCGGGAGGGCCCGATACGCAGTATTTT.

The chain is built from TRBV6-5 and TRBJ2-2; D gene uncertain. The CDR3 runs to 14 residues. Germline values: CDR1 MNHEY, CDR2 SVGAGI. The germline V and J ends were trimmed by 3 bases and 1 base, with 6 bases remaining between them. The CDR3 DNA reads as TGTGCCAGCAGTTATCGGTGGAACACCGGGGAGCTGTTTTTT. This encodes CASSYRWNTGELFF.

This clone was picked up a small number of times. The DNA of the CDR3 is TGTGCCAGCAGCCGTTTTTTCGGGGACAGGTATTCTAAGTTCTACGAGCAGTACTTC. This encodes CASSRFFGDRYSKFYEQYF. The chain is built from TRBV5-8 and TRBJ2-7; 8 bases agree with TRBD1. CDR1 SGHTS and CDR2 YDEGEE come from the germline V gene. The CDR3 contains 19 residues. The ends lost 4 bases at V and 3 bases at J; junction bases unmatched: 21. Complete variable domain (other parts from reference TRBV5-8 and TRBJ2-7): EAGVTQSPTHLIKTRGQQATLRCSPISGHTSVYWYQQALGLGLQFLLWYDEGEERNRGNFPPRFSGRQFPNYSSELNVNALELEDSALYLCASSRFFGDRYSKFYEQYFGPGTRLTVT.

The V gene is TRBV29-1, the J gene TRBJ1-1; 10 nucleotides line up with TRBD1. The CDR3 runs to 12 residues. Germline CDR1 reads SQVTM; CDR2 reads ANQGSEA. V shed 7 bases and J 9 bases; nucleotides not matched to a gene: 8. CDR3 in amino acids: CSGADRGRKAFF. CDR3 nucleotides: TGCAGCGGGGCTGACAGGGGGCGCAAAGCTTTCTTT. The whole variable domain, filled in from reference TRBV29-1 and TRBJ1-1, reads SAVISQKPSRDICQRGTSLTIQCQVDSQVTMMFWYRQQPGQSLTLIATANQGSEATYESGFVIDKFPISRPNLTFSTLTVSNMSPEDSSIYLCSGADRGRKAFFGQGTRLTVV.

The rearrangement links TRBV6-4 to TRBJ2-7; 12 positions match TRBD2. Germline values: CDR1 MRHNA, CDR2 SNTAGT. The CDR3 runs 17 residues. With 3 bases clipped from V and 0 bases from J, the junction kept 6 bases outside the gene matches. The CDR3 DNA reads as TGTGCCAGCAGTGAACTAGCGGGAGGTAGGAGCTCCTACGAGCAGTACGTC. Amino acids: CASSELAGGRSSYEQYV.

The J gene is TRBJ2-7, the V gene TRBV6-5; 7 bases agree with TRBD2. With 4 bases clipped from V and 3 bases from J, the junction kept 12 bases outside the gene matches. CDR1 is MNHEY and CDR2 is SVGAGI in the germline V gene. The CDR3 runs 16 residues. Here the CDR3 DNA reads TGTGCCAGCAGTTCCGTCGGTCGCGGGAGTCTCTACGAGCAGTACTTC. It yields the protein CASSSVGRGSLYEQYF.

The rearrangement joins TRBV7-8 to TRBJ2-7; maybe TRBD1 (5 bases). The CDR3 runs to 15 residues. From germline, CDR1 is SGHVS and CDR2 FQNEAQ. Trimming cost V 3 bases and J 4 bases, with 16 bases left between them. CDR3 in amino acids: CASSFGHGRGYEQYF. Written as DNA, the CDR3 is TGTGCCAGCAGCTTCGGTCATGGAAGGGGATACGAGCAGTACTTC.

The chain links TRBV5-1 to TRBJ2-3; 7 bases fit TRBD1. Trimming cost V 4 bases and J 0 bases; bases outside gene matches: 5. CDR1 and CDR2 from the germline V gene are SGHRS and YFSETQ. The CDR3 extends over 15 amino acids. In DNA form, the CDR3 reads TGCGCCAGCAGCAAGGGGACAGCTAGCACAGATACGCAGTATTTT. It codes for CASSKGTASTDTQYF. Variable domain in full (rest from reference TRBV5-1 and TRBJ2-3): KAGVTQTPRYLIKTRGQQVTLSCSPISGHRSVSWYQQTPGQGLQFLFEYFSETQRNKGNFPGRFSGRQFSNSRSEMNVSTLELGDSALYLCASSKGTASTDTQYFGPGTRLTVL.

This clone was observed a single time. DNA of the CDR3: TGTGCCAGCAGGCCCACGGCTTGGACTGGGTACGAGCAGTACGTC. Protein product: CASRPTAWTGYEQYV. The V and J genes are TRBV27 and TRBJ2-7; TRBD2 is a possible D gene (5 bases). The V gene's germline CDR1 is MNHEY and CDR2 SMNVEV (reference sequence). The CDR3 totals 15 residues. V was clipped by 6 bases and J by 4 bases, with 19 bases between them.

This clone was counted only a few times. The gene calls are TRBV6-5 and TRBJ1-1; maybe TRBD1 (6 bases). The CDR3 length is 13 residues. CDR1 and CDR2 from the germline V gene are MNHEY and SVGAGI. Between the trimmed V and J ends, which lost 6 bases and 6 bases, there was a span of 14 bases. The CDR3: CASRSGGGSEAFF. DNA of the CDR3: TGTGCCAGCAGATCAGGTGGGGGCTCTGAAGCTTTCTTT.